The following is a T cell receptor (beta chain) sequence with its context. Its specificity is unknown. Germline is not matched at one junction end, which may reflect a read error. The sample comes from a study of response to subunit inactivated influenza vaccine. The study, taken as a whole, reports: The authors suggested that few new T cells are recruited per seasonal influenza vaccination.

Germline CDR1 and CDR2: SGHTA and FQGNSA. The CDR3 has 14 residues. TCRdb independently ran MiXCR on the RT-PCR reads; one entry per CDR3 protein. Among some 800,000 distinct CDR3 sequences listed, approximately 22% were seen once. The chain has TRBV7-2 and TRBJ2-1, with TRBD2 as a possible D gene (5 bases). Sequencing was performed on PBMCs from blood, taken about 5 days after vaccination. The clonotype comes from a man aged 45-65 years who received an inactivated influenza vaccine. The CDR3 coding sequence is TGTGTCAGCAGCTTTCAGTCGGGGATCGATGAGCAGTTCTTC. As protein: CVSSFQSGIDEQFF.